This TCR beta chain was identified in a study of blood T cell repertoires in COVID-19. The ends lost 0 bases at V and 5 bases at J; junction bases unmatched: 5. CDR1 LNHDA and CDR2 SQIVND come from the germline V gene (reference sequence). The CDR3 runs 16 residues. Sequencing was performed with immunoSEQ multiplex PCR; in TCRdb, only in-frame clones are kept and a portion is missing. The table shows fewer than 200,000 clones, with around three quarters occurring only once. Material for sequencing was peripheral blood. The origin of this receptor is a man in his sixties with acute or convalescent COVID-19. J is TRBJ2-5 and V is TRBV19; 11 nucleotides line up with TRBD1. The CDR3, as DNA: TGTGCCAGTAGTATAGAAGGGACAGGGGGGTCGGAGACCCAGTACTTC. It codes for CASSIEGTGGSETQYF.